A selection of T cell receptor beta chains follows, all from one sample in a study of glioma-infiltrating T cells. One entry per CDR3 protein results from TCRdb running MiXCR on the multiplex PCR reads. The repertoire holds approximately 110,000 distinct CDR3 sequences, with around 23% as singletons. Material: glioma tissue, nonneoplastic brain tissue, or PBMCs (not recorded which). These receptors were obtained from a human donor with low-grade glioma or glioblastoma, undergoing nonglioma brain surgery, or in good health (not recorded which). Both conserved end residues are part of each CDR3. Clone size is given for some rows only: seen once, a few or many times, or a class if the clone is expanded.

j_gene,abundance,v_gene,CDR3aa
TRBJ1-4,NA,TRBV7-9,CASSFSQMNEKLFF
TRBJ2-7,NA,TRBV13,CASGAGEPESYEQYF
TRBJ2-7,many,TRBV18,CASSPTGGSYEQYF
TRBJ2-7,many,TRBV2,CASTRDHPTYEQYF
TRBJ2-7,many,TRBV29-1,CSVLVAGGLSYEQYF
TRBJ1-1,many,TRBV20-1,CSARDYSGFPNTEAFF
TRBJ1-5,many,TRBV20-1,CSASDGQGRYQPQHF
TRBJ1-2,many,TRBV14,CASSPTGRANYGYTF
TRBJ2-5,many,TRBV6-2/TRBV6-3,CASSYSTGQETQYF
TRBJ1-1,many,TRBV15,CATSSRGVNEAFF
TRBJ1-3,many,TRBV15,CATSGGGGDALSGNTIYF
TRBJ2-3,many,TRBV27,CASSFAGGGTDTQYF
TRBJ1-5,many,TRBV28,CASSFRQGGPRSQHF
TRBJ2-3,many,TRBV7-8,CASSLGRVLTDTQYF
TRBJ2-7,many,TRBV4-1,CASSQVPSRADREEQYF
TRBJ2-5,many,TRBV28,CASGIGGRETQYF
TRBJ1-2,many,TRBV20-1,CSARDPNYGYTF
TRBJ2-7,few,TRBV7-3,CASSLTGGWEQYF
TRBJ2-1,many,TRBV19,CASSARGNEQFF
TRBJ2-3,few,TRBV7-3,CASSLTDGGRDTQYF
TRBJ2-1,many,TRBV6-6,CASSYLAGRSNEQFF
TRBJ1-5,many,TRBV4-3,CASSQEPGPQPQHF
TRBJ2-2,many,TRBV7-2,CASSPGPNTGELFF
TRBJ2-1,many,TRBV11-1,CASSLEASGSPYNEQFF
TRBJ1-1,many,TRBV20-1,CSARQGLMNTEAFF
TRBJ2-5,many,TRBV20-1,CSATRTSGQETQYF
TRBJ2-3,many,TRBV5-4,CASSSYGGTDTQYF
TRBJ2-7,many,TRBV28,CASSPFPTPYEQYF
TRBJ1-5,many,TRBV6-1,CASSINSGTGFSQPQHF
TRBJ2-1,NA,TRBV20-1,CSARDTSRGANGQFF
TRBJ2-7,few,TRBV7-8,CASSSPPKYDRGLSYEQYF
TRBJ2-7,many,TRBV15,CATSRGSGFDYEQYF
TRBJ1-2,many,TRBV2,CASMKGTERDYGYTF
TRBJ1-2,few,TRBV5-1,CASSRGQGRDYGYTF
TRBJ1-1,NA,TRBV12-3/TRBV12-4,CASSRQPATGPNTEAFF
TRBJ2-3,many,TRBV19,CASSSRRGGDTQYF
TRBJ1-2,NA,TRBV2,CASSDSGYGYTF
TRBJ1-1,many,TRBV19,CASRMTPHGGVGAFF
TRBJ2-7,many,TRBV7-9,CASSLGSGLEYF
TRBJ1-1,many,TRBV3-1,CASSQIQTGAEQAFF
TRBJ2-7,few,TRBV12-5,CASGSPHGNSYEQYF
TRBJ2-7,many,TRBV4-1,CASSQNTLYEQYF
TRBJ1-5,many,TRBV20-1,CSASTAGNQPQHF
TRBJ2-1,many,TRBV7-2,CASSFAPGTGFNEQFF
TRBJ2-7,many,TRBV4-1,CASSQDAGVNEQYF